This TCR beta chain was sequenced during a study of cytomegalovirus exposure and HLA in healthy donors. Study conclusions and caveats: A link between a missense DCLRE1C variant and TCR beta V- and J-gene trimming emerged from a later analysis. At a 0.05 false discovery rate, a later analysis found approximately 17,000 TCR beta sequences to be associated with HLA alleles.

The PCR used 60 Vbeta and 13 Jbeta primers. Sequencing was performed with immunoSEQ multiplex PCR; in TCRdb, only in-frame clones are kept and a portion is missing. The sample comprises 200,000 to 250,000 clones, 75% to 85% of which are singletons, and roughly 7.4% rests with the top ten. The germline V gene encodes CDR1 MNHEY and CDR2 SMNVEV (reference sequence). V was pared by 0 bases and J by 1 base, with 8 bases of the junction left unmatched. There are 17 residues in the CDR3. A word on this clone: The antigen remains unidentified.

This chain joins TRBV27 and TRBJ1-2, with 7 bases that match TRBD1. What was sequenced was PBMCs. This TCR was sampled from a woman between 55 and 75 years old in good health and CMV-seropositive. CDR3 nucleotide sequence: TGTGCCAGCAGTTTATCCGCCGTGACAGGGTTTAACTATGGCTACACCTTC. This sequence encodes CASSLSAVTGFNYGYTF.